Each of the 5 T cell receptor beta chains below was sequenced from the same sample in a study of T cells after yellow fever vaccination. TCRdb ran MiXCR on the 5' RACE reads and lists one entry per CDR3 protein. Of around 230,000 distinct CDR3 sequences listed, 5.5% to 8.5% are singletons. The sample here was CD4+ T cells sorted from PBMCs, taken on the day of the yellow fever booster vaccination. The receptors stem from a man in his thirties or forties who received the YFV17D yellow fever vaccine.

This clonotype has a count of ten or more. The CDR3 DNA reads as TGCAGTGCTAGAGATCCAACCCTCTACAATGAGCAGTTCTTC. This sequence encodes CSARDPTLYNEQFF. This sequence joins TRBV20-1 and TRBJ2-1; D is uncertain. Germline V gives CDR1 DFQATT, CDR2 SNEGSKA (reference sequence). Deletions cut 0 bases from V and 3 bases from J, with 9 bases between. The CDR3 loop spans 14 amino acids.

This clonotype was counted at least ten times. The CDR3 region has the DNA TGTGCCAGCAGCCCCGTACAGCAGTACTTC. Protein sequence: CASSPVQQYF. V usage is TRBV11-2 and J usage is TRBJ2-7; D is undetermined. V was pared by 5 bases and J by 8 bases, with 7 bases between. Per germline, CDR1 SGHAT and CDR2 FQNNGV. The CDR3 is 10 amino acids.

The chain carries TRBV5-1 and TRBJ2-3; no clear D gene. Germline V gene sequence: CDR1 SGHRS, CDR2 YFSETQ. The CDR3 sequence is 15 residues long. V lost 0 bases, J lost 2 bases, and 10 bases lay in between. This CDR3 reads CASSLVWPVTDTQYF. For the CDR3, the DNA is TGCGCCAGCAGCTTGGTCTGGCCGGTCACAGATACGCAGTATTTT.

There are many counts of this clonotype. The V gene is TRBV28, the J gene TRBJ1-4; a possible D gene is TRBD1 (5 bases). CDR1 is MDHEN and CDR2 is SYDVKM in the germline V gene. Trimming removed 5 bases from V and 8 bases from J, with 21 bases in between. This CDR3 spans 16 amino acids. The CDR3 sequence is CASSPVLGGGDEKLFF. The CDR3 DNA follows: TGTGCCAGCAGTCCAGTACTTGGGGGTGGCGACGAAAAACTGTTTTTT.

In the case of this clonotype: This sequence may be a read error, since a much larger clone differs from it by one base. The chain uses TRBV7-3 and TRBJ2-2; 7 bases map to TRBD2. Germline assignment: CDR1 SGHTA and CDR2 FQGTGA. This CDR3 spans 15 amino acids. DNA of the CDR3: TGTGCCAGCAGCTCGGGACTACCGAACTCCGGGGAGCTGTTTTTT. Encoded protein: CASSSGLPNSGELFF.